This TCR beta chain was identified during a study of Tregs in tolerant kidney transplant recipients. Unstimulated regulatory T cells (CD4+CD25+CD127-), CD4+CD25- non-regulatory cells, CD4 and CD8 cells were FACS-sorted from thawed PBMCs. Using immunoSEQ multiplex PCR, the repertoire was profiled, and TCRdb retains in-frame clones only, with some absent. The sample records around 50,000 clones, about four fifths being singletons. On this clone: Its antigen remains unknown.

General study results and limits: The most relevant donor-specific Treg TCRbeta repertoire apparently came from expansion with activated donor B cells.

The receptor was isolated from a human donor in good health. Material: CD4+ T cells from blood.

In nucleotides, the CDR3 is TGTGCCAGCAGCTATGTGGGCACAGATACGCAGTATTTT. Protein sequence: CASSYVGTDTQYF. The J gene is TRBJ2-3, the V gene TRBV7-9; unclear D gene. Germline-derived CDR1 and CDR2 are SEHNR and FQNEAQ (reference sequence). Deletions cut 4 bases from V and 1 base from J, with 6 bases between. There are 13 residues in the CDR3. The whole variable domain, filled in from reference TRBV7-9 and TRBJ2-3, reads DTGVSQNPRHKITKRGQNVTFRCDPISEHNRLYWYRQTLGQGPEFLTYFQNEAQLEKSRLLSDRFSAERPKGSFSTLEIQRTEQGDSAMYLCASSYVGTDTQYFGPGTRLTVL.